The clone carrying this T cell receptor (beta chain) was recorded only once. What it recognizes is unknown. The source of the sample is a study of cytomegalovirus exposure and HLA in healthy donors. The study, taken as a whole, reports: Most TCR sequences showed up rarely, but some public TCRs showed up in many donors.

The CDR3 runs 16 residues. The V end lost 4 bases, the J end lost 11 bases, and 21 bases lay between the germline ends. CDR1 and CDR2 (germline): MNHEY, SVGAGI. PCR primers comprised 60 Vbeta and 13 Jbeta primers. Libraries were prepared by immunoSEQ multiplex PCR; TCRdb keeps only in-frame clonotypes and omits some of them. The table shows around 70,000 clones, with about three quarters occurring only once. This clonotype was sampled from a male donor in good health and CMV-seropositive. The sample taken for sequencing was PBMCs. The chain combines TRBV6-5 with TRBJ1-6; D may be TRBD1 (6 bases). The CDR3, as DNA: TGTGCCAGCAGTTCTTGGGGGGGGGCGATCCCGACACCCCTCCACTTT. Translating gives CASSSWGGAIPTPLHF.